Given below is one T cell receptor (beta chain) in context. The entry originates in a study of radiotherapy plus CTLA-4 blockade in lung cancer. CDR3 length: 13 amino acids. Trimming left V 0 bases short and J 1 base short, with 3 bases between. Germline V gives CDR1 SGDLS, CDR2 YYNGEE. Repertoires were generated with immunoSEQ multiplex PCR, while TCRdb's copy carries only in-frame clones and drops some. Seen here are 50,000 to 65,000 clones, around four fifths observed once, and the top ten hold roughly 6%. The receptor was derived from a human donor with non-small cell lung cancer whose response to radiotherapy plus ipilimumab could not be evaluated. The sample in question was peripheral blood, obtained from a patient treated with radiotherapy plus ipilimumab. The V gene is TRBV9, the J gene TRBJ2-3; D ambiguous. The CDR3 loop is CASSVVGTDTQYF. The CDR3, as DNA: TGTGCCAGCAGCGTAGTAGGCACAGATACGCAGTATTTT.